These 16 T cell receptor beta chains were all obtained from the same sample, sequenced in a study of blood T cell repertoires in COVID-19. Assay used: immunoSEQ multiplex PCR; TCRdb lists only in-frame clones, some missing. Here the sample spans about 160,000 clones, approximately 81% being singletons. The source material was peripheral blood. The receptors originated from a woman of 80 years or more with active or convalescent COVID-19.

V gene TRBV6-5 combines with J gene TRBJ2-7; possibly TRBD1 for D (6 bases). Looked up from germline, CDR1 is MNHEY and CDR2 is SVGAGI. The CDR3 is 13 residues long. V lost 6 bases to trimming and J lost 4 bases, with 13 bases between them. The CDR3 protein is CASSPDRIYEQYF. CDR3 bases: TGTGCCAGCAGCCCGGACAGAATTTACGAGCAGTACTTC.

The rearrangement uses TRBV30 and TRBJ1-1, with D perhaps matching TRBD1 (5 bases). This CDR3 has 14 residues. CDR1 GTSNPN and CDR2 SVGIG come from the germline V gene (reference sequence). Trimming left V 6 bases short and J 0 bases short, with 14 bases between. The CDR3 nucleotides read TGTGCCTGCGGCCGGGGACTTATGAACACTGAAGCTTTCTTT. Its protein is CACGRGLMNTEAFF.

The J gene is TRBJ2-3, the V gene TRBV4-2, with D possibly being TRBD2 (6 bases). Per germline, CDR1 LGHNA and CDR2 YNFKEQ. V was cut by 3 bases and J by 2 bases, with 18 bases left in between. The CDR3 loop spans 17 amino acids. CDR3 bases: TGTGCCAGCAGCCAGGGTGTGGGGGGAGATATCACAGATACGCAGTATTTT. Translation gives CASSQGVGGDITDTQYF.

CDR3 residues: CASSNAGTGNTEAFF. The CDR3 DNA is TGTGCCAGCAGCAACGCCGGGACAGGGAACACTGAAGCTTTCTTT. The chain carries TRBV5-4 and TRBJ1-1; TRBD1 agrees at 8 bases. Per germline, CDR1 SGHNT and CDR2 YYREEE (reference sequence). This CDR3 spans 15 amino acids. J gave up 1 base and V 4 bases, and 6 bases lay outside the gene matches.

The chain has TRBV6-5 and TRBJ1-3; the D gene is possibly TRBD1 (5 bases). V was pared by 8 bases and J by 0 bases, with 14 bases between. Germline V gene data show CDR1 as MNHEY and CDR2 as SVGAGI. This CDR3 is built from 15 residues. CDR3 sequence (DNA): TGTGCCAGCTCAACTGGGGGGGTCTCTGGAAACACCATATATTTT. Translation: CASSTGGVSGNTIYF.

The chain is built from TRBV20-1 and TRBJ2-5; 10 bases align to TRBD2. The ends lost 8 bases at V and 5 bases at J; junction bases unmatched: 2. This CDR3 is built from 11 residues. The germline gives CDR1 DFQATT, CDR2 SNEGSKA (reference sequence). The CDR3 loop is CSSGRGETQYF. CDR3 nucleotide sequence: TGCAGTAGCGGGAGGGGGGAGACCCAGTACTTC.

In this sample, this clone turned up a few times. The rearrangement uses TRBV5-1 and TRBJ1-5, with TRBD1 as a possible D gene (6 bases). CDR1 and CDR2 from the germline V gene are SGHRS and YFSETQ. The germline V and J ends were trimmed by 2 bases and 2 bases, with 14 bases remaining between them. CDR3 length: 16 residues. CDR3 region: CASSFDGAGGNQPQHF. The CDR3, as DNA: TGCGCCAGCAGCTTTGATGGAGCAGGGGGCAATCAGCCCCAGCATTTT. The entire variable domain, with the rest obtained from reference TRBV5-1 and TRBJ1-5, is as follows: KAGVTQTPRYLIKTRGQQVTLSCSPISGHRSVSWYQQTPGQGLQFLFEYFSETQRNKGNFPGRFSGRQFSNSRSEMNVSTLELGDSALYLCASSFDGAGGNQPQHFGDGTRLSIL.

This clone was observed a few times. The V and J genes are TRBV10-3 and TRBJ2-7; 7 positions agree with TRBD2. The CDR3 runs 14 residues. Germline CDR1 ENHRY, CDR2 SYGVKD. Trimming took 0 bases from V and 2 from J; bases not matched to a gene: 1. In nucleotides, the CDR3 is TGTGCCATCAGTGAGTCGGCGGGGGCCTACGAGCAGTACTTC. Residues: CAISESAGAYEQYF.

J is TRBJ2-5 and V is TRBV7-3, with 10 bases identical to TRBD1. The V gene end was trimmed by 4 bases and the J gene end by 5 bases; junction bases not matched to a gene: 7. The CDR3 has 15 amino acids. Looked up from germline, CDR1 is SGHTA and CDR2 is FQGTGA. CDR3 sequence: CASSSDRGKEETQYF. CDR3 DNA: TGTGCCAGCAGCTCGGACAGGGGGAAAGAGGAGACCCAGTACTTC.

V is TRBV5-1 and J is TRBJ1-1, with D possibly TRBD1 on 5 matching bases. Germline CDR1 SGHRS, CDR2 YFSETQ. CDR3 length: 13 residues. With 4 bases removed from V and 3 bases from J, the gap between germline ends came to 10 bases. CDR3 in amino acids: CASSPQGYTEAFF. In DNA, the CDR3 is TGCGCCAGCAGCCCCCAGGGTTACACTGAAGCTTTCTTT.

V usage is TRBV6-5 and J usage is TRBJ1-4, with TRBD1 matching 7 bases. Trimming cost V 5 bases and J 5 bases; bases outside gene matches: 8. The CDR3 has 15 amino acids. Germline CDR1 reads MNHEY; CDR2 reads SVGAGI. The CDR3 region has the DNA TGTGCCAGCAGTCTCGGGACAGCCCTCAATGAAAAACTGTTTTTT. Amino acids: CASSLGTALNEKLFF.

The chain has TRBV19 and TRBJ1-5, with unresolved D. CDR1 is LNHDA, CDR2 SQIVND, per germline (reference sequence). The CDR3 runs 14 residues. Trimming left V 3 bases short and J 3 bases short, with 9 bases between. The CDR3, as DNA: TGTGCCAGTAGTATGGGCACGTCCAATCAGCCCCAGCATTTT. This translates into CASSMGTSNQPQHF.

This chain connects TRBV11-1 to TRBJ2-7; tentatively, D is TRBD2 (5 bases). Deletions cut 2 bases from V and 0 bases from J, with 8 bases between. The CDR3 covers 14 residues. Per the germline V gene, CDR1 is SGHAT and CDR2 is FQDESV (reference sequence). CDR3 DNA: TGTGCCAGCAGCTTATATGGGAGCTCCTACGAGCAGTACTTC. This gives the protein CASSLYGSSYEQYF. The variable domain in full, completed from reference TRBV11-1 and TRBJ2-7, reads EAEVAQSPRYKITEKSQAVAFWCDPISGHATLYWYRQILGQGPELLVQFQDESVVDDSQLPKDRFSAERLKGVDSTLKIQPAELGDSAMYLCASSLYGSSYEQYFGPGTRLTVT.

This chain joins TRBV7-3 and TRBJ2-1, with D possibly TRBD2 on 6 matching bases. The V end was cut by 4 bases, the J end by 0 bases, with 10 bases between. The germline V gene encodes CDR1 SGHTA and CDR2 FQGTGA. There are 15 residues in the CDR3. CDR3 in DNA: TGTGCCAGCAGCTCAAAGCGGGTCTCCTACAATGAGCAGTTCTTC. It yields the protein CASSSKRVSYNEQFF. Full variable domain (rest looked up from reference TRBV7-3 and TRBJ2-1): GAGVSQTPSNKVTEKGKYVELRCDPISGHTALYWYRQSLGQGPEFLIYFQGTGAADDSGLPNDRFFAVRPEGSVSTLKIQRTERGDSAVYLCASSSKRVSYNEQFFGPGTRLTVL.

The rearrangement links TRBV5-1 to TRBJ1-6; maybe TRBD1 (5 bases). The germline V and J ends were trimmed by 7 bases and 7 bases, with 24 bases remaining between them. Germline-derived CDR1 and CDR2 are SGHRS and YFSETQ. The CDR3 loop spans 17 amino acids. CDR3 coding DNA: TGCGCCAGCGCCGCCCCGCACGGACAACAGGAGAATTCACCCCTCCACTTT. This codes for CASAAPHGQQENSPLHF.

This chain connects TRBV7-9 to TRBJ2-1; 9 nucleotides agree with TRBD2. V shed 6 bases, J shed 7 bases, and the junction held 10 bases outside the gene matches. Germline values: CDR1 SEHNR, CDR2 FQNEAQ (reference sequence). The CDR3 is 15 amino acids. This CDR3 is CASSTTSGFFNEQFF. CDR3 nucleotides: TGTGCCAGCAGTACTACTAGCGGGTTCTTTAATGAGCAGTTCTTC.